Below, 26 T cell receptor beta chains from the same sample are listed, as sequenced in a study of vaccination effects on CD4 cells after COVID-19. No antigen has been identified for these receptors. ViraFEST assay sequencing came after antigen-specific CD4+ T cells were expanded with viral peptide pools. Subsequent to a culture period of roughly 11 days, CD4+ T cells were isolated. This table comes from immunoSEQ multiplex PCR, and its TCRdb copy is limited to in-frame clones, with some not included. This sample has some 8,000 clones, with 65% to 75% found just once. The sample here was CD4+ T cells from PBMCs cultured with HCoV-229E spike peptides, taken before COVID-19 vaccination. The receptors originated from a human donor who received a COVID-19 vaccine.

By share of the sample, this clone is large. The rearrangement links TRBV7-2 to TRBJ2-7, with D unresolved. Trimming shortened V by 4 bases and J by 2 bases, and 12 bases separated the two germline ends. Germline V gene data show CDR1 as SGHTA and CDR2 as FQGNSA. This CDR3 has 14 residues. The CDR3 bases are TGTGCCAGCAGCTCTTACCAGAAAACCTACGAGCAGTACTTC. Protein product: CASSSYQKTYEQYF.

This clone was picked up a small number of times. The V gene is TRBV4-1, the J gene TRBJ2-1; the D gene is possibly TRBD1 (5 bases). Trimming shortened V by 3 bases and J by 6 bases, and 12 bases separated the two germline ends. Germline CDR1 is MGHRA and CDR2 is YSYEKL. The CDR3 extends over 14 amino acids. CDR3 nucleotides: TGCGCCAGCAGCCAGCCGAGAAGGGGCAATGAGCAGTTCTTC. Protein sequence: CASSQPRRGNEQFF.

The rearrangement uses TRBV2 and TRBJ1-5, with 8 bases identical to TRBD1. This CDR3 comprises 13 residues. Germline-derived CDR1 and CDR2 are SNHLY and FYNNEI. V lost 5 bases to trimming and J lost 6 bases; unmatched junction nucleotides: 3. The CDR3 here is CASSFQGAQPQHF. The CDR3 coding sequence is TGTGCCAGCAGTTTTCAGGGGGCTCAGCCCCAGCATTTT.

V gene TRBV5-4 combines with J gene TRBJ2-7; perhaps TRBD2 as D (5 bases). CDR1 is SGHNT, CDR2 YYREEE, per germline (reference sequence). V was shortened by 2 bases and J by 2 bases, with 11 bases between the two germline ends. The CDR3 spans 14 residues. The DNA of the CDR3 is TGTGCCAGCAGCTTATCCGGGATTACCTACGAGCAGTACTTC. The encoded protein is CASSLSGITYEQYF.

The chain joins TRBV7-9 to TRBJ2-1; 11 bases fit TRBD2. Trimming removed 4 bases from V and 7 bases from J; junction bases left unmatched: 0. Germline V gene sequence: CDR1 SEHNR, CDR2 FQNEAQ (reference sequence). The CDR3 spans 13 residues. CDR3 in DNA: TGTGCCAGCAGCTGGACTAGCGGGAATGAGCAGTTCTTC. It encodes CASSWTSGNEQFF.

The chain has TRBV18 and TRBJ1-3; D is unresolved. CDR3 length: 15 residues. CDR1 and CDR2 (germline): KGHSH, LQKENI. The V end lost 3 bases, the J end lost 4 bases, and 13 bases lay between the germline ends. Here the CDR3 DNA reads TGTGCCAGCTCACCGCAAGGAGGGCTCGGAAACACCATATATTTT. This codes for CASSPQGGLGNTIYF.

This clone was counted only a few times. J is TRBJ1-6 and V is TRBV3-1 (or the pseudogene TRBV3-2); 10 positions agree with TRBD1. Germline CDR1 and CDR2: LGHDT and YNNKEL (reference sequence). This CDR3 has 15 amino acids. V shed 6 bases and J 9 bases; nucleotides not matched to a gene: 8. This CDR3 is CASSLGQGNGSPLHF. The DNA of the CDR3 is TGTGCCAGCAGTCTGGGACAGGGGAATGGTTCACCCCTCCACTTT.

As DNA, the CDR3 is TGTGCCAGCAGTTCGGGGAAGCCCCAGCATTTT. As protein: CASSSGKPQHF. The gene calls are TRBV28 and TRBJ1-5; D gene unclear. This CDR3 comprises 11 residues. Looked up from germline, CDR1 is MDHEN and CDR2 is SYDVKM. V was clipped by 4 bases and J by 8 bases, with 6 bases between them. Using reference TRBV28 and TRBJ1-5 for the parts outside the CDR3, the full variable domain is DVKVTQSSRYLVKRTGEKVFLECVQDMDHENMFWYRQDPGLGLRLIYFSYDVKMKEKGDIPEGYSVSREKKERFSLILESASTNQTSMYLCASSSGKPQHFGDGTRLSIL.

The chain links TRBV6-5 to TRBJ2-5, with TRBD2 matching over 12 bases. This CDR3 contains 15 residues. The V and J ends lost 5 bases and 7 bases, in that order; junction bases with no gene match: 8. The germline V gene encodes CDR1 MNHEY and CDR2 SVGAGI. DNA for the CDR3: TGTGCCAGCAGTAGGACTAGCGGGACAACTGGGACCCAGTACTTC. It is translated as CASSRTSGTTGTQYF.

The rearrangement joins TRBV3-1 (or the pseudogene TRBV3-2) to TRBJ1-2, with TRBD1 identical over 9 bases. From germline, CDR1 is LGHDT and CDR2 YNNKEL (reference sequence). This CDR3 has 15 residues. V trimming: 3 bases; J trimming: 4 bases; junction bases outside the gene matches: 6. This CDR3 is CASSHLDRGAYGYTF. The CDR3 DNA reads TGTGCCAGCAGCCACCTCGACAGGGGGGCCTATGGCTACACCTTC.

V is TRBV6-1 and J is TRBJ1-2; 10 nucleotides align to TRBD1. Germline CDR1 is MNHNS and CDR2 is SASEGT. J lost 5 bases, V lost 3 bases, and 3 bases had no gene match. The CDR3 contains 14 residues. CDR3 in DNA: TGTGCCAGCAGTGAGAGACAGGGGGCGTATGGCTACACCTTC. Translation: CASSERQGAYGYTF.

The V gene is TRBV6-5, the J gene TRBJ2-3, with D possibly matching TRBD2 (5 bases). Germline assignment: CDR1 MNHEY and CDR2 SVGAGI. The V gene lost 6 bases and the J gene lost 6 bases, with 19 bases spanning the gap. This CDR3 is built from 15 residues. The CDR3 bases are TGTGCCAGCAGAACAGCGGATAGATACGGCGATACGCAGTATTTT. This translates into CASRTADRYGDTQYF.

This clone was counted between two and nine times. This chain's CDR3 is CASRQLSNTGELFF. The CDR3 DNA reads as TGTGCCAGCAGACAATTATCGAACACCGGGGAGCTGTTTTTT. The chain recombines TRBV27 with TRBJ2-2; D not certain. CDR3 length: 14 residues. V was clipped by 6 bases and J by 0 bases, with 8 bases between them. In germline, CDR1 is MNHEY, CDR2 SMNVEV (reference sequence).

This chain connects TRBV2 to TRBJ2-4; 9 bases map to TRBD1. CDR1 and CDR2 (germline): SNHLY, FYNNEI. V lost 9 bases to trimming and J lost 0 bases; unmatched junction nucleotides: 9. CDR3 size: 16 residues. Written as DNA, the CDR3 is TGTGCCAGTCAGACCGGGACAGGGATAGCCAAAAACATTCAGTACTTC. This gives the protein CASQTGTGIAKNIQYF.

Sample share makes this clone large. V gene TRBV3-1 (or the pseudogene TRBV3-2) combines with J gene TRBJ1-4, with D maybe TRBD1 (6 bases). This CDR3 has 15 residues. The V end was cut by 2 bases, the J end by 4 bases, with 11 bases between. CDR1 and CDR2 from the germline V gene are LGHDT and YNNKEL (reference sequence). The DNA for the CDR3 is TGTGCCAGCAGCCAAACACAGGGCCTTAATGAAAAACTGTTTTTT. Translation gives CASSQTQGLNEKLFF.

The chain couples TRBV15 to TRBJ1-2; D is unresolved. Trimming cost V 0 bases and J 7 bases, with 6 bases left between them. Germline V gene sequence: CDR1 LNHNV, CDR2 YYDKDF (reference sequence). CDR3 size: 12 residues. The CDR3 coding sequence is TGTGCCACCAGCAGAGACCAAGGTGGCTACACCTTC. The encoded protein is CATSRDQGGYTF. Filled out from reference TRBV15 and TRBJ1-2, the complete variable domain reads DAMVIQNPRYQVTQFGKPVTLSCSQTLNHNVMYWYQQKSSQAPKLLFHYYDKDFNNEADTPDNFQSRRPNTSFCFLDIRSPGLGDTAMYLCATSRDQGGYTFGSGTRLTVV.

The gene calls are TRBV5-5 and TRBJ2-3, with TRBD2 identical over 13 bases. After removal of 3 bases from V and 1 base from J, the junction contained 5 bases not matched to a gene. The CDR3 covers 17 residues. CDR1 is SGHKS and CDR2 is YYEKEE in the germline V gene (reference sequence). CDR3 loop: CASSSGLAGAGTDTQYF. DNA for the CDR3: TGTGCCAGCAGCTCTGGACTAGCGGGAGCGGGCACAGATACGCAGTATTTT.

The chain employs TRBV7-2 and TRBJ2-5; unclear D gene. Germline V gene lookup returns CDR1 SGHTA and CDR2 FQGNSA. The CDR3 is made up of 12 amino acids. V shed 3 bases and J shed 4 bases, with 6 bases lying between them. CDR3 in amino acids: CASSFYGETQYF. CDR3 nucleotide sequence: TGTGCCAGCAGCTTCTACGGAGAGACCCAGTACTTC.

V and J are TRBV15 and TRBJ1-2; 7 bases match TRBD1. Germline loops: CDR1 LNHNV, CDR2 YYDKDF (reference sequence). V gave up 2 bases and J gave up 2 bases; unmatched junction bases: 8. The CDR3 consists of 16 residues. The CDR3 DNA is TGTGCCACCAGCAGACCCGAACGGACAGGAAACTATGGCTACACCTTC. It encodes CATSRPERTGNYGYTF.

CDR3 nucleotides: TGTGCCATCTCACCAATTACAGCAACTAATGAAAAACTGTTTTTT. It is translated as CAISPITATNEKLFF. The chain carries TRBV7-9 and TRBJ1-4; no reliable D call. The ends were cut back, 10 bases at V and 0 bases at J, with 15 bases in the middle. The CDR3 covers 15 residues. Germline-derived CDR1 and CDR2 are SEHNR and FQNEAQ (reference sequence).

This chain connects TRBV10-3 to TRBJ1-1; tentatively, D is TRBD1 (5 bases). V was cut by 2 bases and J by 2 bases, with 9 bases left in between. The CDR3 contains 14 residues. Germline V CDR1 and CDR2: ENHRY, SYGVKD. CDR3 DNA sequence: TGTGCCATCAGTGAGCGAGGGGACAACACTGAAGCTTTCTTT. Its translation is CAISERGDNTEAFF.

V gene TRBV7-9 combines with J gene TRBJ1-1; D is unresolved. CDR1 SEHNR and CDR2 FQNEAQ come from the germline V gene (reference sequence). The CDR3 sequence is 13 residues long. Trimming cost V 4 bases and J 3 bases, with 9 bases left between them. The CDR3 DNA sequence: TGTGCCAGCAGCTCTAGTCCCGACACTGAAGCTTTCTTT. This codes for CASSSSPDTEAFF.

This clone is a singleton in its sample. The chain carries TRBV6-5 and TRBJ1-5, with 12 bases that match TRBD1. In germline, CDR1 is MNHEY, CDR2 SVGAGI. This CDR3 contains 15 residues. The trim removed 6 bases at V and 6 bases at J, leaving 6 bases unmatched. The CDR3 coding sequence is TGTGCCAGCAGGGCGGGACAGGGGGCTGGTCAGCCCCAGCATTTT. Protein sequence: CASRAGQGAGQPQHF.

Only one count was recorded for this clone. The rearrangement uses TRBV5-4 and TRBJ2-1; D tentatively reads TRBD1 or TRBD2 (5 bases each). Germline V gives CDR1 SGHNT, CDR2 YYREEE (reference sequence). This CDR3 comprises 17 residues. V was shortened by 0 bases and J by 0 bases, with 13 bases between the two germline ends. CDR3 residues: CASSLGGFGTSYNEQFF. The CDR3 bases are TGTGCCAGCAGCTTGGGGGGGTTTGGGACCTCCTACAATGAGCAGTTCTTC.

The CDR3 sequence is CASSTSQGTYEQYF. The CDR3 coding sequence is TGTGCCAGCTCTACCTCACAGGGAACCTACGAGCAGTACTTC. The chain couples TRBV18 to TRBJ2-7; D perhaps matches TRBD1 (6 bases). Trimming removed 6 bases at V and 2 bases at J, with 14 bases between. This CDR3 region has 14 residues. CDR1 KGHSH and CDR2 LQKENI come from the germline V gene.

Here the CDR3 DNA reads TGCGCCAGCAGCCCTCGTCCGGGACAGGGAGGTGAAAAACTGTTTTTT. Translating it yields CASSPRPGQGGEKLFF. This chain joins TRBV5-1 and TRBJ1-4; 9 bases are shared with TRBD1. Germline loops: CDR1 SGHRS, CDR2 YFSETQ. The CDR3 spans 16 residues. V gave up 4 bases and J gave up 7 bases; unmatched junction bases: 11.